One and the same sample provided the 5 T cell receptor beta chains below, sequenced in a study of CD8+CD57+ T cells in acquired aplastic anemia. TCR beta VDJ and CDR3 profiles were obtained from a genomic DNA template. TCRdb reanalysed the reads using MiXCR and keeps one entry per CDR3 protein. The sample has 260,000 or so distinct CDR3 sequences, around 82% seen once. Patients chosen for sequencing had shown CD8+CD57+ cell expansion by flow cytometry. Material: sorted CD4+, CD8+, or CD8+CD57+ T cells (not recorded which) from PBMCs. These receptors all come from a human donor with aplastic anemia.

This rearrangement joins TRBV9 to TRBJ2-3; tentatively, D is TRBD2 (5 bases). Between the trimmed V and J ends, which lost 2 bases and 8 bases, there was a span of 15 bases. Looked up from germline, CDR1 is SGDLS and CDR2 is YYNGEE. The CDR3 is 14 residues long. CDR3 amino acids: CASSVAGGGITQYF. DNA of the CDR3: TGTGCCAGCAGCGTCGCGGGTGGTGGCATTACGCAGTATTTT.

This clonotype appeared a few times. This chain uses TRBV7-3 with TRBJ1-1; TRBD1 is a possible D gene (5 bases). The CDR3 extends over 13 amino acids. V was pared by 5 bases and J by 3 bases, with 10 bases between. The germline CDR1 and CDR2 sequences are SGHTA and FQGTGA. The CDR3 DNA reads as TGTGCCAGCAGCCGAGCGACAGACACTGAAGCTTTCTTT. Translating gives CASSRATDTEAFF. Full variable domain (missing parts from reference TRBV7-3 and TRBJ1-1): GAGVSQTPSNKVTEKGKYVELRCDPISGHTALYWYRQSLGQGPEFLIYFQGTGAADDSGLPNDRFFAVRPEGSVSTLKIQRTERGDSAVYLCASSRATDTEAFFGQGTRLTVV.

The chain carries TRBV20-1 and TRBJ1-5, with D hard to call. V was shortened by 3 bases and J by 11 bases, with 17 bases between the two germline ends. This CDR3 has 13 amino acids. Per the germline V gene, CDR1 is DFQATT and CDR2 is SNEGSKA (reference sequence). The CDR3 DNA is TGCAGTGCTAGTCCATCGGAAGGTAACTCCCAGCATTTT. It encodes CSASPSEGNSQHF.

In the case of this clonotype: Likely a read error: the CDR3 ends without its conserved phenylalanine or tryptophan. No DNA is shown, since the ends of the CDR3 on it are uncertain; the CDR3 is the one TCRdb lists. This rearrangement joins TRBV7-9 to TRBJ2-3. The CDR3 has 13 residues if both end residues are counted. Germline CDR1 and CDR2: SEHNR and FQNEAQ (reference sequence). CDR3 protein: CASSNQRETQYFG.

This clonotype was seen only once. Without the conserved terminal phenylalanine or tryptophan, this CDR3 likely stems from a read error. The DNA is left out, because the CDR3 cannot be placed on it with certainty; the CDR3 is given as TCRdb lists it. The CDR3 loop is CASSFERSGASDY. This chain uses TRBV7-9 with TRBJ2-3; the table's D gene call, TRBD1, was not cross checked with the DNA. The CDR3 region is 13 residues in length, termini included. Per the germline V gene, CDR1 is SEHNR and CDR2 is FQNEAQ (reference sequence).